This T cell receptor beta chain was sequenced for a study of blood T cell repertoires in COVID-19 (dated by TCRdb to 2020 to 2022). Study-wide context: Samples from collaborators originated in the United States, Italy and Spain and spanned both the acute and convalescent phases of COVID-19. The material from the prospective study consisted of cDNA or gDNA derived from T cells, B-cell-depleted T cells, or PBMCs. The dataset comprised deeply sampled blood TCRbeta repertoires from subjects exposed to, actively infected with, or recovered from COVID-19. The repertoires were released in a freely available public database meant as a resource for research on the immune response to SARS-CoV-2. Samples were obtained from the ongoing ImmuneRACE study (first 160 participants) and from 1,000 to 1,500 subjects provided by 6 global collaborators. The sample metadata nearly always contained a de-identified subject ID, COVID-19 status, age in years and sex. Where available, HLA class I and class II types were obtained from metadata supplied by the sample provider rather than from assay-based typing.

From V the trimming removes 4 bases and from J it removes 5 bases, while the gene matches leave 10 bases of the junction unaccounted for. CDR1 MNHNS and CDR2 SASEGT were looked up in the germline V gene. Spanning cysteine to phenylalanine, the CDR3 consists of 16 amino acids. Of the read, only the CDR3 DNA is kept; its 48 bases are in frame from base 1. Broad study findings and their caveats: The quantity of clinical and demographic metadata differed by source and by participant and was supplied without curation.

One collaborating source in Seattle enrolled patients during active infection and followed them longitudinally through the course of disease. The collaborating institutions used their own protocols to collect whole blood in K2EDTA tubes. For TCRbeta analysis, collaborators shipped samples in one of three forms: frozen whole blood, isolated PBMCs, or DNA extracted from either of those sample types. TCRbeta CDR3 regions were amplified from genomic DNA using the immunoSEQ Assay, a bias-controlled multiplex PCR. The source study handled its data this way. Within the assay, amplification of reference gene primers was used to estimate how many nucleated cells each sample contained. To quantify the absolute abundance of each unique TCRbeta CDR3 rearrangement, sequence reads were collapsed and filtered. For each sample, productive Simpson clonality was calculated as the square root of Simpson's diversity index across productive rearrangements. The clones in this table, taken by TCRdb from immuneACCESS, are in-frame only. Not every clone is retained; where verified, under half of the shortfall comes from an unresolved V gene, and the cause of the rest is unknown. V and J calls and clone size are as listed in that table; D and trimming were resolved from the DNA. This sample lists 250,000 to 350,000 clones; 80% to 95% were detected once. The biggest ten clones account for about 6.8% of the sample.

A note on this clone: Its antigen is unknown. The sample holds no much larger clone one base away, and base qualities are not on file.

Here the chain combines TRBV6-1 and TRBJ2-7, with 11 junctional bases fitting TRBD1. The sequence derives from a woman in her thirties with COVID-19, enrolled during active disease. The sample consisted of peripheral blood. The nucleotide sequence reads TGTGCCAGCAGTGTTCTTTCCGGGACAGGGGGGAACGAGCAGTACTTC. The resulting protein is CASSVLSGTGGNEQYF.